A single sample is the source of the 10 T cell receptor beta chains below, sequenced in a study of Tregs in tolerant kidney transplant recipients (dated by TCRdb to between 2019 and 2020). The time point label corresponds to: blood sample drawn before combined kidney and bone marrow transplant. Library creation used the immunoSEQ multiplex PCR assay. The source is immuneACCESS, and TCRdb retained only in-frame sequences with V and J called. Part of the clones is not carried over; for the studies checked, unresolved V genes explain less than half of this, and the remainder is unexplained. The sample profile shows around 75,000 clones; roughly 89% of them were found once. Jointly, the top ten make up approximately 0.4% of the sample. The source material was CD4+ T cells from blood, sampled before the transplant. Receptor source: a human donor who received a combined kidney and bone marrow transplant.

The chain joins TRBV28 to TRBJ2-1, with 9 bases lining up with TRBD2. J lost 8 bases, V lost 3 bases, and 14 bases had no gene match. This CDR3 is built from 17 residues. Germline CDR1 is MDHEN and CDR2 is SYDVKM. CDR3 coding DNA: TGTGCCAGCAGTTTCCCTCGTGGGGTAGCGGGAGAAGATGAGCAGTTCTTC. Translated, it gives CASSFPRGVAGEDEQFF.

In DNA form, the CDR3 reads TGTGCCAGCAGCGTACAGGGCAACTCTGGAAACACCATATATTTT. Its protein is CASSVQGNSGNTIYF. The rearrangement uses TRBV9 and TRBJ1-3, with D tentatively TRBD1 (5 bases). Trimming took 1 base from V and 0 from J, leaving 8 bases between them. Germline-derived CDR1 and CDR2 are SGDLS and YYNGEE. This CDR3 is 15 amino acids long. The full variable domain, rest sourced from reference TRBV9 and TRBJ1-3, is DSGVTQTPKHLITATGQRVTLRCSPRSGDLSVYWYQQSLDQGLQFLIQYYNGEERAKGNILERFSAQQFPDLHSELNLSSLELGDSALYFCASSVQGNSGNTIYFGEGSWLTVV.

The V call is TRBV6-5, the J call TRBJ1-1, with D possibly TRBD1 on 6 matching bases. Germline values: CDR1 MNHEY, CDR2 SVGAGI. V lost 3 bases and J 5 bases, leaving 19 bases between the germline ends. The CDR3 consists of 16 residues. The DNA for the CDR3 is TGTGCCAGCAGTTATTCTGGACAGCTATCAACAACTGAAGCTTTCTTT. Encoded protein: CASSYSGQLSTTEAFF.

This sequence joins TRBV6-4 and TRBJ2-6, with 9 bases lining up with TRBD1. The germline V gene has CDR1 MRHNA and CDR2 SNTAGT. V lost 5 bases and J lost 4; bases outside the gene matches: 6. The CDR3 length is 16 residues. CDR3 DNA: TGTGCCAGCAGTCCCGGGACAGGGTACGGGGCCAACGTCCTGACTTTC. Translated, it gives CASSPGTGYGANVLTF.

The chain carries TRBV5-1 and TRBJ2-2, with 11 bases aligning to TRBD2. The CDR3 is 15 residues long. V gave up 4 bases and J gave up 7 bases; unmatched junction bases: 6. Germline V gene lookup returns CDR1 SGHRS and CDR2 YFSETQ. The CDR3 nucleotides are TGCGCCAGCAGCCCTACTAGCGGGAGCCTCGGGGAGCTGTTTTTT. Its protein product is CASSPTSGSLGELFF.

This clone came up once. The CDR3, as DNA: TGTGCCAGCAGATCAGACAGGGGAGTGGACGAGCAGTACTTC. The encoded protein is CASRSDRGVDEQYF. The genes are TRBV6-5 and TRBJ2-7; TRBD1 matches at 8 bases. Germline lookup yields CDR1 MNHEY and CDR2 SVGAGI. The junction had 9 bases not matched to a gene; V was cut back by 6 bases and J by 5 bases. The CDR3 contains 14 residues.

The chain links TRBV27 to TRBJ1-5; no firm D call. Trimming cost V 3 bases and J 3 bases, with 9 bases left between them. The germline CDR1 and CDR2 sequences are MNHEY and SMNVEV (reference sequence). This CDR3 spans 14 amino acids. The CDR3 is CASSLAENNQPQHF. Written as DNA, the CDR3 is TGTGCCAGCAGTTTGGCCGAAAACAATCAGCCCCAGCATTTT.

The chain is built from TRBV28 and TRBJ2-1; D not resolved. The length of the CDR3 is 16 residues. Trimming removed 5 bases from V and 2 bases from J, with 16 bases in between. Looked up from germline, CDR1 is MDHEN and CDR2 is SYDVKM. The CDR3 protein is CASSPPGDVTYNEQFF. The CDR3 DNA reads TGTGCCAGCAGTCCCCCTGGAGACGTGACCTACAATGAGCAGTTCTTC.

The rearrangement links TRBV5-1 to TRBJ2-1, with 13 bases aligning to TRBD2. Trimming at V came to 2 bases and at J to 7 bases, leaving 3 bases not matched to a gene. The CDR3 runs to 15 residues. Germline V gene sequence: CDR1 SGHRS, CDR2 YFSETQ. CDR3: CASSLLAGGPNEQFF. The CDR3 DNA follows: TGCGCCAGCAGCTTACTAGCGGGAGGGCCGAATGAGCAGTTCTTC.

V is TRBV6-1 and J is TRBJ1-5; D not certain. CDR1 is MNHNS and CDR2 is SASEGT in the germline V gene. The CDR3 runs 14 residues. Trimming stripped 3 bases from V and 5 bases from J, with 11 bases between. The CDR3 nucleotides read TGTGCCAGCAGTGATACTTACCTCCATCAGCCCCAGCATTTT. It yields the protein CASSDTYLHQPQHF.